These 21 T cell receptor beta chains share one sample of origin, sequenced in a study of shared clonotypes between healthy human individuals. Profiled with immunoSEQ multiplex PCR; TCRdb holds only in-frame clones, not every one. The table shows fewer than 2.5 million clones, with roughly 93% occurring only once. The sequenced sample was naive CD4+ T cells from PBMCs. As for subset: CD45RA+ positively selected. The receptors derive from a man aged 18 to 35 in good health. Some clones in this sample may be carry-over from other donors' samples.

CDR3 region: CASSYGHRGRGVNEQFF. CDR3 in DNA: TGTGCCAGCAGCTACGGACACAGGGGGCGCGGAGTCAATGAGCAGTTCTTC. The gene calls are TRBV7-2 and TRBJ2-1; TRBD1 matches 9 bases. The junction had 13 bases not matched to a gene; V was cut back by 4 bases and J by 6 bases. Germline-derived CDR1 and CDR2 are SGHTA and FQGNSA. This CDR3 comprises 17 residues.

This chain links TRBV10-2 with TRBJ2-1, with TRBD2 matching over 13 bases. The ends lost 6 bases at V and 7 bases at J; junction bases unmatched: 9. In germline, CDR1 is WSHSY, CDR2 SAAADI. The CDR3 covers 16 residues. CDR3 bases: TGCGCCAGCAGCCTGGGACTAGCGGGACGAGAGAATGAGCAGTTCTTC. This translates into CASSLGLAGRENEQFF.

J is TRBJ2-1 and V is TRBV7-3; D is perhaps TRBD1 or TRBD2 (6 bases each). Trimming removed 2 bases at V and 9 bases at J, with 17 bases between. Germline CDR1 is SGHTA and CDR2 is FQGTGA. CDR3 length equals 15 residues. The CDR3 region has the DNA TGTGCCAGCAGCTTATCGGGGGCCGTCGATGGTGAGCAGTTCTTC. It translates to CASSLSGAVDGEQFF.

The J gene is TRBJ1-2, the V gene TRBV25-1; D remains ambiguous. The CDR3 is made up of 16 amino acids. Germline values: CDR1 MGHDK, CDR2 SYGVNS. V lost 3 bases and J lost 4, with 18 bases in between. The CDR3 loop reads CASSEVGALTLYGYTF. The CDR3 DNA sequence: TGTGCCAGCAGTGAGGTGGGAGCATTAACTCTCTATGGCTACACCTTC.

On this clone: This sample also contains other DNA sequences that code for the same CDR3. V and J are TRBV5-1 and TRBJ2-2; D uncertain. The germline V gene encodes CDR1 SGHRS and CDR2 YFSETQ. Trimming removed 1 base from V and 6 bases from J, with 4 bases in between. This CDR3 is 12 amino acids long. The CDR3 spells CASSLLPGELFF. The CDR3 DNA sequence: TGCGCCAGCAGCTTGCTACCCGGGGAGCTGTTTTTT.

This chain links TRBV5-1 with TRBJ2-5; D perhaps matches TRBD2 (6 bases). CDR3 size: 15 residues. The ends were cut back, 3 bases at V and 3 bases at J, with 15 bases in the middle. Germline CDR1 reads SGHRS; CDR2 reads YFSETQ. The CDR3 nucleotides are TGCGCCAGCAGCTCCCTTGGGGGGACGGAAGAGACCCAGTACTTC. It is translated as CASSSLGGTEETQYF.

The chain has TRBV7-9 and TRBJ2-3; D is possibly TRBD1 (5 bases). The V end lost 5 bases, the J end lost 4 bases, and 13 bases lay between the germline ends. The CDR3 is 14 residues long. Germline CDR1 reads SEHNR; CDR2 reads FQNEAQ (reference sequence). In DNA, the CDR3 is TGTGCCAGCAGCCACCGGACAAAACCAGATACGCAGTATTTT. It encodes CASSHRTKPDTQYF.

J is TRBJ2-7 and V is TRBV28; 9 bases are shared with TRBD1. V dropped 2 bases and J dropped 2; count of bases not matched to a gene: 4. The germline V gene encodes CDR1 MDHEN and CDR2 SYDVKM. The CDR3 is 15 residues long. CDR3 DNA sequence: TGTGCCAGCAGTTTAGCCGGACAGGGGCCCTACGAGCAGTACTTC. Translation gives CASSLAGQGPYEQYF.

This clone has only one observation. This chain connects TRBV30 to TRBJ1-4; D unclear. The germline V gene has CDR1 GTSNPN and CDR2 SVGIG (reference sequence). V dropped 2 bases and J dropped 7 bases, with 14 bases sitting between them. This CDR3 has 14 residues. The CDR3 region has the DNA TGTGCCTGGAGTAGACCCATCGGCGGTGAAAAACTGTTTTTT. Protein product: CAWSRPIGGEKLFF.

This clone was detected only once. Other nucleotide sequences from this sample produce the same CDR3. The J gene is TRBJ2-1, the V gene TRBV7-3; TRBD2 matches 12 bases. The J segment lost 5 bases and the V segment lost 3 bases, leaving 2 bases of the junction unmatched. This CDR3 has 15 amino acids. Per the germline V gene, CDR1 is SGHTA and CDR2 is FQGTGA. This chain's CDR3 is CASSFGLAGNNEQFF. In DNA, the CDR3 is TGTGCCAGCAGCTTTGGACTAGCGGGAAACAATGAGCAGTTCTTC.

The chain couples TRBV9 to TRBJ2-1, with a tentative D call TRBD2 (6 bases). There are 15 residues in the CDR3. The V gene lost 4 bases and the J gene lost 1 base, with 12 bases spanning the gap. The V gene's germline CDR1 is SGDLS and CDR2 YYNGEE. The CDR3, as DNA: TGTGCCAGCAGCCTCTTGGGAGGTTCCTACAATGAGCAGTTCTTC. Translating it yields CASSLLGGSYNEQFF.

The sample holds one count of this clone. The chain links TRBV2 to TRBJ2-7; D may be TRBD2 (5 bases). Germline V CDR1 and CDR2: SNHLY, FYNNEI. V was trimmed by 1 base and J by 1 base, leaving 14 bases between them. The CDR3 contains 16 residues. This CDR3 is CASSEVFAGRSYEQYF. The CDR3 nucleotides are TGTGCCAGCAGTGAAGTGTTTGCGGGCCGTTCCTACGAGCAGTACTTC.

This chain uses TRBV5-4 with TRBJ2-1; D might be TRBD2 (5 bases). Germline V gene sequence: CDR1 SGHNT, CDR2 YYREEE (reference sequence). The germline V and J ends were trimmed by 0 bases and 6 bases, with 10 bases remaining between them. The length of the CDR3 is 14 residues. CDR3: CASSLDPSSNEQFF. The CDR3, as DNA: TGTGCCAGCAGCTTGGATCCTAGCTCCAATGAGCAGTTCTTC.

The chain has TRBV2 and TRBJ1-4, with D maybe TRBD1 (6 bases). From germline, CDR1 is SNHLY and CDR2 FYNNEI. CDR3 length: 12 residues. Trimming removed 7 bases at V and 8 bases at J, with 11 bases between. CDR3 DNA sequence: TGTGCCAGCACCAAGGGGACAGAAAAACTGTTTTTT. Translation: CASTKGTEKLFF.

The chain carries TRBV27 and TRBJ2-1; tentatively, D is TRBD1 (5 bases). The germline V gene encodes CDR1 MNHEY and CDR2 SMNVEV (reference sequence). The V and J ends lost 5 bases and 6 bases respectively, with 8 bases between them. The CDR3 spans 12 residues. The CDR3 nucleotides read TGTGCCAGCAGTGCCAGGGTCAATGAGCAGTTCTTC. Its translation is CASSARVNEQFF.

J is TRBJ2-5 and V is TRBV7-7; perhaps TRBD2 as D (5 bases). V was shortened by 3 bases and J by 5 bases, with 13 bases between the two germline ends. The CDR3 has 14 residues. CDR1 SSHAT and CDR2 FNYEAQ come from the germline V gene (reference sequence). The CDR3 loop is CASSFQPGEETQYF. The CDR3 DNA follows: TGTGCCAGCAGCTTCCAGCCCGGGGAGGAGACCCAGTACTTC.

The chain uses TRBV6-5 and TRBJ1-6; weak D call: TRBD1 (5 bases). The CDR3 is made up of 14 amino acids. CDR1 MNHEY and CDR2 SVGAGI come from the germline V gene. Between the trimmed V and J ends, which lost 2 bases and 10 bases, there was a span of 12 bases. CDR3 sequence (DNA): TGTGCCAGCAGTTACGGGGCGGTGCGCTCACCCCTCCACTTT. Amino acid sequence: CASSYGAVRSPLHF.

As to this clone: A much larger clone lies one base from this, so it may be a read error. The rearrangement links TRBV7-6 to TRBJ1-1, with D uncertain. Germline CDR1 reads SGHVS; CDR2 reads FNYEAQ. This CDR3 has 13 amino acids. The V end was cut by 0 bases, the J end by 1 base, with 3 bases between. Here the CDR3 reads CASSLAPNTEAFF. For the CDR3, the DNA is TGTGCCAGCAGCTTAGCCCCGAACACTGAAGCTTTCTTT.

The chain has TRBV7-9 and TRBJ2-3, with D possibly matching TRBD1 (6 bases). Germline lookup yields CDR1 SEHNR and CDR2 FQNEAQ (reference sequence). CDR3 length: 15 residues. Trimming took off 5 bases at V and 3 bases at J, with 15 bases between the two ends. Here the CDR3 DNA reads TGTGCCAGCAGCCCAAACAGGGCCGGGACAGATACGCAGTATTTT. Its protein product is CASSPNRAGTDTQYF.

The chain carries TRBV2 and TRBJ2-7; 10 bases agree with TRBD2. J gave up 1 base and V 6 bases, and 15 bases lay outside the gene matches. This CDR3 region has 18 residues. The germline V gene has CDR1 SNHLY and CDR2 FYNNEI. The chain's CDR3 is CASSPGPSGRAKSYEQYF. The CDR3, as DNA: TGTGCCAGCAGCCCGGGGCCCAGCGGGAGGGCCAAATCCTACGAGCAGTACTTC.

The CDR3 DNA sequence: TGCGCCAGCAGCAGACTAGCGGGAGTGAGAGAGACCCAGTACTTC. Protein: CASSRLAGVRETQYF. The J gene is TRBJ2-5, the V gene TRBV4-1, with TRBD2 identical over 12 bases. From germline, CDR1 is MGHRA and CDR2 YSYEKL. This CDR3 has 15 residues. Unmatched junction bases numbered 5, after V lost 5 bases and J lost 4 bases.